The entry below gives a single T cell receptor (beta chain) sequence along with its context. Generated by immunoSEQ multiplex PCR, the TCRdb table keeps only in-frame clones and is missing some. The repertoire consists of 60,000 to 80,000 clones, with around four fifths occurring once and the leading ten covering around 6.4%. The data are from a study of OX40 agonist ivuxolimab in advanced cancers. Study at large: Head and neck, renal cell, melanoma or hepatocellular carcinoma were the cancers that dose-escalation patients had.

This CDR3 has 14 amino acids. Germline V gene sequence: CDR1 MGHRA, CDR2 YSYEKL. V was clipped by 0 bases and J by 5 bases, with 8 bases between them. Excluded were patients having autoimmune disease history or systemic immunosuppression. This sequence joins TRBV4-1 and TRBJ1-5; D gene uncertain. This receptor was obtained from an adult with an advanced solid tumor such as melanoma, head and neck, liver or kidney cancer. The source material was CD4+ or CD8+ T cells sorted from blood, sampled in a trial of the OX40 agonist ivuxolimab. The CDR3 sequence: CASSQEPVDQPQHF. CDR3 nucleotide sequence: TGCGCCAGCAGCCAAGAGCCTGTAGATCAGCCCCAGCATTTT.